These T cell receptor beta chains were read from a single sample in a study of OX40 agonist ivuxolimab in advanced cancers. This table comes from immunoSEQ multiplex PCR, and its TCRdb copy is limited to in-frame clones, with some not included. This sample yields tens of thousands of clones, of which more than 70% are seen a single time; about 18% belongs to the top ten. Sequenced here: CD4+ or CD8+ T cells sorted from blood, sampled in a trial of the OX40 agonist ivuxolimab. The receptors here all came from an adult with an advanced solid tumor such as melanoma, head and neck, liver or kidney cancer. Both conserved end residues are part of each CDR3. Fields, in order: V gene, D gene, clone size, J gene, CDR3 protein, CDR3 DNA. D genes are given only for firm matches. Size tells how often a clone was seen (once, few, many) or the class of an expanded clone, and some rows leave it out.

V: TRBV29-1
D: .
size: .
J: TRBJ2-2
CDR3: CSVGAAGELFF
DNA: TGCAGCGTAGGGGCGGCCGGGGAGCTGTTTTTT

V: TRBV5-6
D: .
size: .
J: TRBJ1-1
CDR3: CASMRGRAIEAFF
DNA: TGTGCCAGCATGAGGGGTAGAGCGATTGAAGCTTTCTTT

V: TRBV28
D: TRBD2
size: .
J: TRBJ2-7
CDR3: CASSPGGDEQYF
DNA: TGTGCCAGCAGCCCGGGGGGTGACGAGCAGTACTTC

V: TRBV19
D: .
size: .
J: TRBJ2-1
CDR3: CASSIFPRTGNEQFF
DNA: TGTGCCAGTAGTATCTTCCCTCGGACGGGGAATGAGCAGTTCTTC

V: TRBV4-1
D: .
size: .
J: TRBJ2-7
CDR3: CASSQGDAWQGSYEQYF
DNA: TGCGCCAGCAGCCAGGGAGATGCGTGGCAGGGGTCTTACGAGCAGTACTTC

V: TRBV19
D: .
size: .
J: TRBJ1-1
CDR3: CASSIGHTGTEAFF
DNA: TGTGCCAGTAGTATCGGACACACTGGCACTGAAGCTTTCTTT

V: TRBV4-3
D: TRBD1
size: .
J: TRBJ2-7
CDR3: CASSQDTWTGNLPGEQYF
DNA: TGCGCCAGCAGCCAAGATACGTGGACAGGAAATCTACCGGGGGAGCAGTACTTC

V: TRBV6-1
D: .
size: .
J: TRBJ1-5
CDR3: CASSEGGSNQPQHF
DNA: TGTGCCAGCAGTGAAGGGGGGAGCAATCAGCCCCAGCATTTT

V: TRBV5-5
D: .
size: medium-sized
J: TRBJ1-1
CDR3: CASSLGLGTEAFF
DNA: TGTGCCAGCAGCTTGGGTCTGGGCACTGAAGCTTTCTTT

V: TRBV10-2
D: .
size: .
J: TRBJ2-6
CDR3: CASAGTSGANVLTF
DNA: TGCGCCTCCGCAGGGACCTCTGGGGCCAACGTCCTGACTTTC

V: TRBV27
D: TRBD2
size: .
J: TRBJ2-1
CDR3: CASSPTSGGPGHNEQFF
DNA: TGTGCCAGCAGTCCCACTAGCGGGGGGCCTGGCCACAATGAGCAGTTCTTC

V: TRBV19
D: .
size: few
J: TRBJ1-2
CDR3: CASSTGTQYGYTF
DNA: TGTGCCAGTAGTACCGGGACACAGTATGGCTACACCTTC

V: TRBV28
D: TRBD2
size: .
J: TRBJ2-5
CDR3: CASGLPGLAGGETQYF
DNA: TGTGCCAGCGGTCTCCCGGGACTAGCGGGGGGAGAGACCCAGTACTTC

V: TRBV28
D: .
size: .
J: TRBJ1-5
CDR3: CASSLNGGGDAYGNQPQHF
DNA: TGTGCCAGCAGTTTAAACGGGGGAGGAGATGCGTACGGCAATCAGCCCCAGCATTTT

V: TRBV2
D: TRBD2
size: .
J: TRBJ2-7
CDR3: CASSAELAGGSYEQYF
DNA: TGTGCCAGCAGTGCCGAGCTAGCGGGGGGCTCCTACGAGCAGTACTTC

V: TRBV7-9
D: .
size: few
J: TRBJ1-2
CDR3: CASTPLRQANYGYTF
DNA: TGTGCCAGCACTCCCCTTCGGCAAGCTAACTATGGCTACACCTTC

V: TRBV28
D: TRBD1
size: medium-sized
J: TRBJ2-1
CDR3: CASSTRDRDNEQFF
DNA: TGTGCCAGCAGTACCCGGGACAGGGACAATGAGCAGTTCTTC

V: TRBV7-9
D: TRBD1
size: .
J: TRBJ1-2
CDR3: CASSLGTGDYGYTF
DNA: TGTGCCAGCAGCTTGGGAACAGGGGACTATGGCTACACCTTC

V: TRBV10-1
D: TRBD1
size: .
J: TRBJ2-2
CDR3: CASSGGQGMDTGELFF
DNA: TGCGCCAGCAGTGGGGGACAGGGAATGGACACCGGGGAGCTGTTTTTT

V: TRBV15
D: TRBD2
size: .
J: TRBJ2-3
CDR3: CATSRAGGRTDTQYF
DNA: TGTGCCACCAGCAGAGCGGGGGGGCGGACAGATACGCAGTATTTT

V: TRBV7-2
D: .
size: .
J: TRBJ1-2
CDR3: CASISEGGFVTNYGYTF
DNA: TGTGCCAGCATCTCAGAGGGGGGTTTTGTCACTAACTATGGCTACACCTTC

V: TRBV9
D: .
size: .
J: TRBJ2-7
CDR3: CASSVAWSSYEQYF
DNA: TGCGCCAGCAGCGTGGCGTGGAGCTCCTACGAGCAGTACTTC

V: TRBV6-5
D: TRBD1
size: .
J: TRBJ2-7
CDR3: CASSYSKAGGSEQYF
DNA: TGTGCCAGCAGTTACTCGAAGGCAGGGGGCTCCGAGCAGTACTTC

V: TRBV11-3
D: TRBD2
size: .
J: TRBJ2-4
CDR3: CASSSRARLSGRAGNIQYF
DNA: TGTGCCAGCAGCTCTCGGGCCAGGCTTAGCGGGAGGGCCGGGAACATTCAGTACTTC

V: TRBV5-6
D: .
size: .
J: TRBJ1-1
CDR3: CASSRIGTRAFF
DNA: TGTGCCAGCAGTCGCATCGGGACACGAGCTTTCTTT

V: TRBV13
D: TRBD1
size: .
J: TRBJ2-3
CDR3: CASSSTGGIADTQYF
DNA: TGTGCCAGCAGCTCAACAGGGGGGATCGCAGATACGCAGTATTTT

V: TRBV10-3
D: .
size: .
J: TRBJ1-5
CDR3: CAISDPGYSNQPQHF
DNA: TGTGCCATCAGTGATCCGGGTTATAGCAATCAGCCCCAGCATTTT

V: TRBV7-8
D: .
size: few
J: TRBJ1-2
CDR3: CASSLQGGGGYGYTF
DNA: TGTGCCAGCAGCTTACAGGGAGGCGGGGGGTATGGCTACACCTTC

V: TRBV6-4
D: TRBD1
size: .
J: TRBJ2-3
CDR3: CASSDVGGQGTDTQYF
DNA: TGTGCCAGCAGTGACGTAGGGGGACAGGGCACAGATACGCAGTATTTT

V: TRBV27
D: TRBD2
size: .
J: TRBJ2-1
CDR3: CASSAGTTSYNEQFF
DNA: TGTGCCAGCAGTGCCGGGACTACCTCCTACAATGAGCAGTTCTTC